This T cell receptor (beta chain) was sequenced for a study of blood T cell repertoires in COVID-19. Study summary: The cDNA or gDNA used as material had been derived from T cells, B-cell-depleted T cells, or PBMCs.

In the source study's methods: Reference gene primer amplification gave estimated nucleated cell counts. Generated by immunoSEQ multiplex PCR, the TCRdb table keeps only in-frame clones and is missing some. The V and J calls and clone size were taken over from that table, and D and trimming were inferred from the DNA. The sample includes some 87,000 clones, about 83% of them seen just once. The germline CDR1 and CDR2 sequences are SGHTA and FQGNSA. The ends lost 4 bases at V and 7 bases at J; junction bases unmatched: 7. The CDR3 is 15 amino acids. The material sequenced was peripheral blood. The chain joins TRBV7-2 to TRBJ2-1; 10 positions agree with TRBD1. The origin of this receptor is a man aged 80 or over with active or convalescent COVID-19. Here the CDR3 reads CASSSGQGRVNEQFF. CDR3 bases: TGTGCCAGCAGCTCGGGACAGGGGAGGGTAAATGAGCAGTTCTTC.